The clone carrying this TCR beta chain occurred many times. The read is 3 residues too short to cover the CDR3 end, so that end is filled in from the germline J gene. The data stem from a study of T cell clonality in common variable immunodeficiency. Measured with immunoSEQ multiplex PCR; TCRdb has only the in-frame clones, and not every one. This sample carries tens of thousands of clones, none of them present only once. Germline assignment: CDR1 DFQATT and CDR2 SNEGSKA (reference sequence). V was pared by 7 bases and J by 5 bases, with 13 bases of the junction left unmatched. The CDR3 consists of 14 residues.

The chain couples TRBV20-1 to TRBJ2-5, with TRBD1 matching 7 bases. Sequenced: peripheral blood mononuclear cells. The sequence was obtained from a person between 18 and 75 years old in good health. This CDR3 reads CSVSQQGKLETQYF. Incomplete CDR3 DNA: TGCAGTGTCTCACAACAGGGGAAATTGGAGACC.